The 27 T cell receptor beta chains reported below all come from one sample, sequenced in a study of blood T cell repertoires in COVID-19. Method: immunoSEQ multiplex PCR; TCRdb's copy keeps in-frame clones and lacks some. The sample lists over 85,000 clones, about 86% occurring once. Sequenced material: peripheral blood. The receptors were sampled from a woman in her sixties or seventies with acute or convalescent COVID-19.

This chain uses TRBV2 with TRBJ2-5; 8 positions match TRBD2. Germline values: CDR1 SNHLY, CDR2 FYNNEI. After removal of 5 bases from V and 4 bases from J, the junction contained 9 bases not matched to a gene. CDR3 size: 15 residues. The CDR3 protein is CASSPASGRTETQYF. Here the CDR3 DNA reads TGTGCCAGCAGTCCGGCAAGCGGGAGAACAGAGACCCAGTACTTC.

V usage is TRBV6-5 and J usage is TRBJ1-2, with D unclear. This CDR3 is built from 13 residues. CDR1 MNHEY and CDR2 SVGAGI come from the germline V gene. V dropped 7 bases and J dropped 5 bases, with 14 bases sitting between them. CDR3 nucleotides: TGTGCCAGCACTCTGGAACAGTTATATGGCTACACCTTC. Amino acids: CASTLEQLYGYTF.

The rearrangement joins TRBV10-3 to TRBJ1-2; TRBD1 agrees at 7 bases. The germline V gene encodes CDR1 ENHRY and CDR2 SYGVKD. The CDR3 loop spans 15 amino acids. Losses at the gene ends were 10 bases for V and 2 bases for J; bases not matched to a gene: 13. In DNA form, the CDR3 reads TGTGCCACAAGTGACAGGGTTTCCTCCAACTATGGCTACACCTTC. It specifies CATSDRVSSNYGYTF.

J is TRBJ2-1 and V is TRBV10-3; 9 bases match TRBD1. CDR1 is ENHRY and CDR2 is SYGVKD in the germline V gene. The CDR3 contains 15 residues. The trim removed 3 bases at V and 8 bases at J, leaving 8 bases unmatched. The CDR3 DNA reads TGTGCCATCAGTGAACCCGGACAGGGGATGGATGAGCAGTTCTTC. This codes for CAISEPGQGMDEQFF.

The chain uses TRBV15 and TRBJ1-4; 7 bases align to TRBD1. J lost 5 bases, V lost 2 bases, and 14 bases had no gene match. Germline V gene data show CDR1 as LNHNV and CDR2 as YYDKDF (reference sequence). The CDR3 extends over 18 amino acids. In nucleotides, the CDR3 is TGTGCCACCAGCAGATCCAGACGGACGACAGGGATGAATGAAAAACTGTTTTTT. It translates to CATSRSRRTTGMNEKLFF. The entire variable domain, with the rest obtained from reference TRBV15 and TRBJ1-4, is as follows: DAMVIQNPRYQVTQFGKPVTLSCSQTLNHNVMYWYQQKSSQAPKLLFHYYDKDFNNEADTPDNFQSRRPNTSFCFLDIRSPGLGDTAMYLCATSRSRRTTGMNEKLFFGSGTQLSVL.

This clone came up a few times. The chain employs TRBV10-3 and TRBJ1-1, with TRBD1 as a possible D gene (5 bases). Germline CDR1 and CDR2: ENHRY and SYGVKD. V was shortened by 4 bases and J by 1 base, with 7 bases between the two germline ends. CDR3 size: 13 residues. CDR3 in DNA: TGTGCCATCAGTGCTCAGGGGAACACTGAAGCTTTCTTT. It yields the protein CAISAQGNTEAFF.

The chain combines TRBV19 with TRBJ2-1; D not resolved. Germline V gene lookup returns CDR1 LNHDA and CDR2 SQIVND (reference sequence). V was shortened by 1 base and J by 0 bases, with 7 bases between the two germline ends. The CDR3 loop spans 15 amino acids. In DNA form, the CDR3 reads TGTGCCAGTAGTATAGCCTCAGACTCCTACAATGAGCAGTTCTTC. This sequence encodes CASSIASDSYNEQFF.

The chain combines TRBV5-6 with TRBJ1-5, with TRBD1 identical over 9 bases. The CDR3 extends over 16 amino acids. CDR1 and CDR2 (germline): SGHDT, YYEEEE. The V and J ends lost 1 base and 6 bases, in that order; junction bases with no gene match: 8. The CDR3, as DNA: TGTGCCAGCAGCTTGTGGGACAGGGCGAGGGGTCAGCCCCAGCATTTT. Protein product: CASSLWDRARGQPQHF. The full variable domain, rest sourced from reference TRBV5-6 and TRBJ1-5, is DAGVTQSPTHLIKTRGQQVTLRCSPKSGHDTVSWYQQALGQGPQFIFQYYEEEERQRGNFPDRFSGHQFPNYSSELNVNALLLGDSALYLCASSLWDRARGQPQHFGDGTRLSIL.

The chain carries TRBV2 and TRBJ2-5, with D tentatively TRBD1 (6 bases). CDR1 and CDR2 (germline): SNHLY, FYNNEI. Trimming shortened V by 6 bases and J by 4 bases, and 9 bases separated the two germline ends. This CDR3 contains 12 residues. The CDR3 DNA follows: TGTGCCAGCAGACAGGGTAGAGAGACCCAGTACTTC. Residues: CASRQGRETQYF. The full variable domain, with the rest looked up from reference TRBV2 and TRBJ2-5, is EPEVTQTPSHQVTQMGQEVILRCVPISNHLYFYWYRQILGQKVEFLVSFYNNEISEKSEIFDDQFSVERPDGSNFTLKIRSTKLEDSAMYFCASRQGRETQYFGPGTRLLVL.

This chain links TRBV6-5 with TRBJ2-3; D is perhaps TRBD2 (5 bases). The CDR3 is 12 amino acids. Trimming removed 9 bases from V and 0 bases from J, with 7 bases in between. Germline V gives CDR1 MNHEY, CDR2 SVGAGI. As DNA, the CDR3 is TGTGCCAGTCGGACTAGCACAGATACGCAGTATTTT. Its protein product is CASRTSTDTQYF.

This clone occurred a few times. The V and J genes are TRBV30 and TRBJ1-1, with TRBD1 as a possible D gene (6 bases). The CDR3 is 14 amino acids. Germline-derived CDR1 and CDR2 are GTSNPN and SVGIG (reference sequence). The V end was cut by 0 bases, the J end by 11 bases, with 19 bases between. CDR3 sequence: CAWSVLPGQGYAFF. The CDR3 nucleotides are TGTGCCTGGAGTGTTCTCCCGGGACAAGGTTACGCTTTCTTT.

V gene TRBV7-2 combines with J gene TRBJ2-5, with no clear D. This CDR3 contains 15 residues. Trimming took 5 bases from V and 2 from J, leaving 15 bases between them. CDR1 and CDR2 from the germline V gene are SGHTA and FQGNSA. CDR3 protein: CASSPTRLPQETQYF. The CDR3 DNA follows: TGTGCCAGCAGCCCAACAAGACTCCCTCAAGAGACCCAGTACTTC.

The rearrangement uses TRBV25-1 and TRBJ1-5; no definite D call. Germline V lookup: CDR1 MGHDK, CDR2 SYGVNS. With 6 bases removed from V and 4 bases from J, the gap between germline ends came to 7 bases. The CDR3 is 12 residues long. The CDR3 coding sequence is TGTGCCAGCAGGGCGGGGAATCAGCCCCAGCATTTT. As protein: CASRAGNQPQHF.

The chain joins TRBV5-4 to TRBJ1-2, with D perhaps TRBD1 (5 bases). V dropped 4 bases and J dropped 6 bases, with 13 bases sitting between them. CDR1 and CDR2 from the germline V gene are SGHNT and YYREEE (reference sequence). The CDR3 has 13 amino acids. CDR3 sequence: CASSIRDKNGYTF. CDR3 nucleotide sequence: TGTGCCAGCAGCATCAGGGATAAGAATGGCTACACCTTC.

The chain is built from TRBV5-1 and TRBJ1-4; 8 bases match TRBD1. CDR1 is SGHRS and CDR2 is YFSETQ in the germline V gene. After removal of 3 bases from V and 7 bases from J, the junction contained 11 bases not matched to a gene. The CDR3 is made up of 16 amino acids. CDR3 residues: CASSSDRGRGAEKLFF. The CDR3 DNA reads TGCGCCAGCAGCTCCGACAGGGGACGGGGAGCTGAAAAACTGTTTTTT.

The chain links TRBV6-4 to TRBJ2-1, with TRBD2 matching 13 bases. Unmatched junction bases numbered 11, after V lost 4 bases and J lost 5 bases. CDR1 and CDR2 (germline): MRHNA, SNTAGT. The CDR3 length is 18 residues. CDR3 nucleotides: TGTGCCAGCAGTGCGGCCGGGACTAGCGGGGCAGGTAACAATGAGCAGTTCTTC. This codes for CASSAAGTSGAGNNEQFF.

This clone was recorded only once. J is TRBJ1-6 and V is TRBV3-1 (or the pseudogene TRBV3-2); 7 bases align to TRBD1. This CDR3 contains 16 residues. V gave up 3 bases and J gave up 10 bases; unmatched junction bases: 12. Germline V gene lookup returns CDR1 LGHDT and CDR2 YNNKEL (reference sequence). CDR3 region: CASSHTADRLRSPLHF. CDR3 DNA: TGTGCCAGCAGCCACACCGCGGACAGGTTGAGGTCACCCCTCCACTTT.

This chain connects TRBV5-6 to TRBJ2-7; 7 positions agree with TRBD1. The CDR3 spans 15 residues. Germline CDR1 is SGHDT and CDR2 is YYEEEE. Trimming took 4 bases from V and 0 from J; bases not matched to a gene: 7. The CDR3 DNA follows: TGTGCCAGCAGCGGCCGACAGGGCCCCTCCTACGAGCAGTACTTC. It specifies CASSGRQGPSYEQYF.

This chain connects TRBV5-1 to TRBJ1-1; D is possibly TRBD1 (6 bases). This CDR3 is 14 amino acids long. CDR1 and CDR2 from the germline V gene are SGHRS and YFSETQ. V was trimmed by 0 bases and J by 9 bases, leaving 15 bases between them. This CDR3 is CASSLEGHGIKAFF. The CDR3 DNA follows: TGCGCCAGCAGCTTGGAGGGACACGGGATTAAAGCTTTCTTT.

The V and J genes are TRBV13 and TRBJ2-7, with TRBD1 matching over 8 bases. The CDR3 length is 15 residues. Germline assignment: CDR1 PRHDT and CDR2 FYEKMQ (reference sequence). The junction had 10 bases not matched to a gene; V was cut back by 5 bases and J by 4 bases. In nucleotides, the CDR3 is TGTGCCAGCAGCCCAAAAGGACAGGGAGATTACGAGCAGTACTTC. Its translation is CASSPKGQGDYEQYF.

The chain links TRBV7-9 to TRBJ1-6, with 7 bases that match TRBD1. The V gene's germline CDR1 is SEHNR and CDR2 FQNEAQ (reference sequence). The ends lost 1 base at V and 3 bases at J; junction bases unmatched: 3. The CDR3 contains 16 residues. CDR3 sequence (DNA): TGTGCCAGCAGCTTAGACAGGGGCAACTATAATTCACCCCTCCACTTT. Its translation: CASSLDRGNYNSPLHF.

The chain has TRBV25-1 and TRBJ1-4; 7 bases agree with TRBD1. The CDR3 covers 18 residues. Trimming removed 2 bases from V and 7 bases from J; junction bases left unmatched: 16. Germline CDR1 reads MGHDK; CDR2 reads SYGVNS. CDR3 amino acids: CASSETSGQAGVSEKLFF. CDR3 coding DNA: TGTGCCAGCAGTGAAACTTCAGGACAGGCCGGAGTTAGTGAAAAACTGTTTTTT.

V and J are TRBV2 and TRBJ2-7, with 7 bases identical to TRBD1. This CDR3 comprises 15 residues. In germline, CDR1 is SNHLY, CDR2 FYNNEI. Unmatched junction bases numbered 6, after V lost 2 bases and J lost 2 bases. CDR3 in amino acids: CASSETGTETYEQYF. CDR3 DNA sequence: TGTGCCAGCAGTGAAACCGGGACAGAGACCTACGAGCAGTACTTC.

CDR3 coding DNA: TGCGCCAGCAGGACGACTAGCGGGACGAATGAGCAGTTCTTC. Translating gives CASRTTSGTNEQFF. This chain connects TRBV5-1 to TRBJ2-1; 11 bases line up with TRBD2. Trimming took 5 bases from V and 7 from J; bases not matched to a gene: 5. This CDR3 contains 14 residues. Germline V gives CDR1 SGHRS, CDR2 YFSETQ.

This clone appeared a single time. The chain joins TRBV2 to TRBJ2-7; tentative D call: TRBD1 (6 bases). This CDR3 spans 11 amino acids. V was clipped by 6 bases and J by 6 bases, with 9 bases between them. Germline values: CDR1 SNHLY, CDR2 FYNNEI. This chain's CDR3 is CASRYRVEQYF. DNA of the CDR3: TGTGCCAGCAGATACAGGGTCGAGCAGTACTTC. Drawing the rest from reference TRBV2 and TRBJ2-7, the complete variable domain is EPEVTQTPSHQVTQMGQEVILRCVPISNHLYFYWYRQILGQKVEFLVSFYNNEISEKSEIFDDQFSVERPDGSNFTLKIRSTKLEDSAMYFCASRYRVEQYFGPGTRLTVT.

The chain has TRBV6-5 and TRBJ1-2; 9 bases match TRBD1. The V gene end was trimmed by 0 bases and the J gene end by 4 bases; junction bases not matched to a gene: 3. CDR1 MNHEY and CDR2 SVGAGI come from the germline V gene. CDR3 size: 15 residues. CDR3 amino acids: CASSYSPGQGYGYTF. The DNA of the CDR3 is TGTGCCAGCAGTTACTCGCCGGGACAGGGCTATGGCTACACCTTC.

The J gene is TRBJ1-3, the V gene TRBV7-6; a weak D match, TRBD1 (5 bases). V was pared by 1 base and J by 0 bases, with 10 bases between. This CDR3 has 16 residues. The germline V gene has CDR1 SGHVS and CDR2 FNYEAQ. In nucleotides, the CDR3 is TGTGCCAGCAGCTTAGAGGGACTTTACTCTGGAAACACCATATATTTT. Translated, it gives CASSLEGLYSGNTIYF.